A selection of T cell receptor beta chains follows, all from one sample in a study of patients and donors after allogeneic stem cell transplantation. A single record per CDR3 protein comes from TCRdb applying MiXCR to the RT-PCR reads. The sample lists some 880,000 distinct CDR3 sequences; 15% to 20% were seen once. What was sequenced was blood, either unsorted or a sorted T cell fraction (not recorded which). These TCRs come from a human donor who was either an allogeneic HSCT recipient or a stem cell or donor lymphocyte infusion donor (not recorded which). It is not recorded whose cells these are; they may come from a transplant donor. The CDR3 runs from the conserved cysteine through the conserved F or W. The D gene is left open where the match is weak. Clone size, where shown, is once, few, many, or a class for clones that have expanded.

NA	TRBV15	NA	TRBJ1-1	CATKNIIGTEAFF	TGTGCCACCAAGAACATTATCGGCACTGAAGCTTTCTTT
NA	TRBV19	NA	TRBJ2-2	CASSPRGTKNTGELFF	TGTGCCAGTAGCCCACGAGGGACCAAGAACACCGGGGAGCTGTTTTTT
TRBD1	TRBV25-1	few	TRBJ1-2	CASSVWGQGDYGYTF	TGTGCCAGCAGTGTCTGGGGACAGGGAGACTATGGCTACACCTTC
NA	TRBV12-3/TRBV12-4	many	TRBJ2-7	CASSLGVNSYEQYF	TGTGCCAGCAGTTTAGGCGTCAACTCCTACGAGCAGTACTTC
TRBD2	TRBV3-1	few	TRBJ2-5	CASSHLAGVETQYF	TGTGCCAGCAGCCACCTAGCGGGAGTAGAGACCCAGTACTTC
NA	TRBV12-3/TRBV12-4	few	TRBJ1-6	CASSWGGSGTPNNSPLHF	TGTGCCAGCAGCTGGGGGGGGTCCGGGACGCCGAATAATTCACCCCTCCACTTT
TRBD1	TRBV10-3	NA	TRBJ1-3	CAINPDRGGNTIYF	TGTGCCATCAACCCTGACAGGGGCGGAAACACCATATATTTT
TRBD1	TRBV11-2	NA	TRBJ2-7	CASSLSDRGQYEQYF	TGTGCCAGCAGCTTATCGGACAGGGGGCAATACGAGCAGTACTTC
TRBD1	TRBV2	few	TRBJ2-7	CASSGDRVSEQYF	TGTGCCAGCAGTGGGGACAGGGTATCCGAGCAGTACTTC
NA	TRBV5-1	NA	TRBJ1-2	CASSLRGVGYTF	TGCGCCAGCAGCTTGAGGGGGGTAGGCTACACCTTC
NA	TRBV12-5	once	TRBJ1-2	CASGLTTNYGYTF	TGTGCTAGTGGTTTGACTACAAACTATGGCTACACCTTC
NA	TRBV6-1	NA	TRBJ1-5	CASSTSRNSNQPQHF	TGTGCCAGCAGCACCAGTAGGAATAGCAATCAGCCCCAGCATTTT
NA	TRBV29-1	few	TRBJ2-5	CSGGNSMKETQYF	TGCAGCGGGGGGAACTCCATGAAAGAGACCCAGTACTTC
NA	TRBV6-7	NA	TRBJ2-7	CASNRVPYEQYF	TGTGCCAGCAATCGCGTTCCCTACGAGCAGTACTTC
NA	TRBV12-3/TRBV12-4	NA	TRBJ1-1	CASSSPGGSTEAFF	TGTGCCAGCAGTTCCCCCGGGGGGTCCACTGAAGCTTTCTTT
NA	TRBV27	NA	TRBJ2-1	CASTTRVGWDEQFF	TGTGCCAGCACCACCCGGGTAGGCTGGGATGAGCAGTTCTTC
TRBD1	TRBV20-1	NA	TRBJ2-3	CSAIGQGRTDTQYF	TGCAGTGCTATCGGACAGGGAAGGACAGATACGCAGTATTTT
NA	TRBV7-9	NA	TRBJ2-2	CGTGSPNTGELFF	TGTGGAACAGGCTCACCGAACACCGGGGAGCTGTTTTTT
NA	TRBV7-6	few	TRBJ2-3	CASSLGRRTSTDTQYF	TGTGCCAGCAGCTTAGGAAGGAGGACTAGCACAGATACGCAGTATTTT
NA	TRBV30	NA	TRBJ2-2	CAGQPAGELFF	TGTGCTGGCCAGCCGGCCGGGGAGCTGTTTTTT
TRBD2	TRBV7-9	NA	TRBJ2-1	CASRRLAGASSYNEQFF	TGTGCCAGCAGACGACTAGCGGGAGCCAGCTCCTACAATGAGCAGTTCTTC
TRBD1	TRBV10-3	few	TRBJ1-1	CAISDTGQPNTEAFF	TGTGCCATCAGTGATACGGGACAGCCTAACACTGAAGCTTTCTTT
TRBD2	TRBV20-1	NA	TRBJ2-7	CSASESGRPYEQYF	TGCAGTGCTAGCGAGAGCGGGAGGCCCTACGAGCAGTACTTC
NA	TRBV7-8	few	TRBJ2-7	CASSFREWHEQYF	TGTGCCAGCAGCTTCCGGGAATGGCACGAGCAGTACTTC
NA	TRBV4-3	NA	TRBJ2-7	CASSRFRAYEQYF	TGCGCCAGCAGCCGCTTCCGGGCCTACGAGCAGTACTTC
NA	TRBV7-8	few	TRBJ2-1	CASSLYDELVPDEQFF	TGTGCCAGCAGCTTATATGACGAACTAGTTCCCGATGAGCAGTTCTTC
NA	TRBV7-9	NA	TRBJ1-5	CASSLYQGVENQPQHF	TGTGCCAGCAGCTTATACCAGGGAGTTGAAAATCAGCCCCAGCATTTT
NA	TRBV7-2	few	TRBJ2-1	CASSLGPGLPYNEQFF	TGTGCCAGCAGCTTAGGACCGGGACTCCCCTACAATGAGCAGTTCTTC
NA	TRBV7-8	NA	TRBJ2-2	CASSLGSMVGSTGELFF	TGTGCCAGCAGCTTAGGATCTATGGTGGGCTCCACCGGGGAGCTGTTTTTT
NA	TRBV12-3/TRBV12-4	many	TRBJ2-5	CASSGSEDQETQYF	TGTGCCAGCAGTGGGTCCGAGGACCAAGAGACCCAGTACTTC
TRBD2	TRBV20-1	NA	TRBJ2-3	CSARRSWTSGSGRDTQYF	TGCAGTGCTAGGAGGTCTTGGACTAGCGGGAGTGGTCGGGATACGCAGTATTTT
TRBD2	TRBV12-3/TRBV12-4	many	TRBJ2-7	CASSTGLAGYEQYF	TGTGCCAGCAGTACGGGACTAGCCGGCTACGAGCAGTACTTC
NA	TRBV6-5	NA	TRBJ2-5	CASSSPVRIQETQYF	TGTGCCAGCAGTTCCCCCGTACGGATACAAGAGACCCAGTACTTC
TRBD1	TRBV4-1	NA	TRBJ2-3	CASSPFSGTGITDTQYF	TGCGCCAGCAGCCCTTTCTCCGGGACAGGGATCACAGATACGCAGTATTTT
NA	TRBV12-3/TRBV12-4	few	TRBJ2-4	CASSFDLRTANIQYF	TGTGCCAGCAGTTTCGATTTAAGGACGGCAAACATTCAGTACTTC
TRBD2	TRBV12-3/TRBV12-4	NA	TRBJ2-7	CASSYQPSGLAGDEQYF	TGTGCCAGCAGTTATCAGCCCTCGGGACTAGCGGGAGACGAGCAGTACTTC
TRBD2	TRBV29-1	few	TRBJ2-1	CSVEELGRPYNEQFF	TGCAGCGTTGAAGAGCTCGGGAGGCCCTACAATGAGCAGTTCTTC
TRBD1	TRBV12-3/TRBV12-4	NA	TRBJ2-3	CASTDRVRLGTQYF	TGTGCCAGCACCGACAGGGTACGACTTGGTACGCAGTATTTT
NA	TRBV4-2	NA	TRBJ1-2	CASSQDNPEYGYTF	TGTGCCAGCAGCCAAGATAACCCGGAGTATGGCTACACCTTC
NA	TRBV6-2/TRBV6-3	NA	TRBJ1-5	CASSYRGRSQPQHF	TGTGCCAGCAGTTACCGAGGGAGGAGTCAGCCCCAGCATTTT
TRBD2	TRBV11-2	NA	TRBJ2-2	CASSLIFRRSGGPDGELFF	TGTGCCAGCAGCTTAATCTTCAGACGGTCGGGGGGTCCTGACGGGGAGCTGTTTTTT